This entry lists 15 T cell receptor beta chains sequenced from one sample in a study of radiotherapy plus CTLA-4 blockade in lung cancer. Repertoires were generated with immunoSEQ multiplex PCR, while TCRdb's copy carries only in-frame clones and drops some. The table has 90,000 to 100,000 clones, roughly 85% seen once. Sample: peripheral blood, taken from a patient treated with radiotherapy plus ipilimumab. The receptors shown here come from a human donor with non-small cell lung cancer that progressed on radiotherapy plus ipilimumab.

This clone showed up many times. V usage is TRBV6-1 and J usage is TRBJ2-2; 11 bases match TRBD1. J was trimmed by 3 bases and V by 8 bases; bases with no gene match: 2. Germline V CDR1 and CDR2: MNHNS, SASEGT. The CDR3 has 14 amino acids. In nucleotides, the CDR3 is TGTGCCAGCCCGGGACAGGGGGACACCGGGGAGCTGTTTTTT. Its protein is CASPGQGDTGELFF.

In its sample, this clone was seen many times. The V and J genes are TRBV7-9 and TRBJ2-1, with 7 positions matching TRBD1. Germline CDR1 and CDR2: SEHNR and FQNEAQ (reference sequence). V trimming: 6 bases; J trimming: 6 bases; junction bases outside the gene matches: 8. The CDR3 contains 14 residues. This CDR3 reads CASRPRQGINEQFF. CDR3 nucleotides: TGTGCCAGCAGGCCTCGACAGGGTATCAATGAGCAGTTCTTC.

This rearrangement joins TRBV6-1 to TRBJ2-7, with 11 bases that match TRBD2. This CDR3 spans 15 amino acids. V was clipped by 5 bases and J by 5 bases; unmatched bases: 8. Germline CDR1 MNHNS, CDR2 SASEGT. The CDR3 is CASSLTSGSNNEQYF. The CDR3 DNA is TGTGCCAGCAGTCTCACTAGCGGGAGTAATAACGAGCAGTACTTC.

The CDR3 reads CASSVGVIEIQETQYF. CDR3 nucleotide sequence: TGTGCCAGCAGCGTAGGGGTAATTGAGATTCAAGAGACCCAGTACTTC. V gene TRBV9 combines with J gene TRBJ2-5; D is unresolved. The CDR3 is 16 amino acids. With 0 bases removed from V and 2 bases from J, the gap between germline ends came to 14 bases. Germline assignment: CDR1 SGDLS and CDR2 YYNGEE.

CDR3 DNA: TGTGCCAGCAGTTTCGAGGGGGCGTGGGAGCAGTACGTC. This gives the protein CASSFEGAWEQYV. The rearrangement joins TRBV2 to TRBJ2-7, with 7 positions matching TRBD1. The V segment lost 5 bases and the J segment 7 bases; nucleotides outside the gene matches: 8. CDR3 length: 13 amino acids. The germline V gene has CDR1 SNHLY and CDR2 FYNNEI.

In this sample, this clone turned up once. This chain uses TRBV29-1 with TRBJ1-1; possible D gene TRBD1, 6 bases. This CDR3 has 12 residues. The V gene's germline CDR1 is SQVTM and CDR2 ANQGSEA. V lost 7 bases, J lost 5 bases, and 14 bases lay in between. CDR3 nucleotides: TGCAGCGGCGGCACAGGGCGGACTGAAGCTTTCTTT. This sequence encodes CSGGTGRTEAFF. The full variable domain, rest sourced from reference TRBV29-1 and TRBJ1-1, is SAVISQKPSRDICQRGTSLTIQCQVDSQVTMMFWYRQQPGQSLTLIATANQGSEATYESGFVIDKFPISRPNLTFSTLTVSNMSPEDSSIYLCSGGTGRTEAFFGQGTRLTVV.

This sequence joins TRBV21-1 and TRBJ1-3; no check of the table's D call, TRBD1, against the DNA was made. TRBV21-1 is shown as a pseudogene. The CDR3 runs 13 residues. The CDR3 bases are TGTGCCAGCCGGGACAGCTCTGGAAACACCATATATTTT. It codes for CASRDSSGNTIYF.

The chain carries TRBV7-9 and TRBJ2-1; 8 bases fit TRBD2. In germline, CDR1 is SEHNR, CDR2 FQNEAQ (reference sequence). The CDR3 covers 16 residues. With 5 bases clipped from V and 3 bases from J, the junction kept 9 bases outside the gene matches. CDR3 region: CASSPISGSVYNEQFF. CDR3 nucleotide sequence: TGTGCCAGCAGCCCGATCAGCGGGAGCGTCTACAATGAGCAGTTCTTC.

This rearrangement joins TRBV5-6 to TRBJ1-2; the D gene is possibly TRBD1 (6 bases). This CDR3 region has 14 residues. The ends were cut back, 4 bases at V and 2 bases at J, with 12 bases in the middle. Germline V gene data show CDR1 as SGHDT and CDR2 as YYEEEE. CDR3 protein: CASSQGHVNYGYTF. In DNA, the CDR3 is TGTGCCAGCAGCCAGGGACATGTCAACTATGGCTACACCTTC.

V gene TRBV29-1 combines with J gene TRBJ2-2, with D maybe TRBD2 (6 bases). Per the germline V gene, CDR1 is SQVTM and CDR2 is ANQGSEA. The CDR3 is 15 amino acids. Trimming shortened V by 5 bases and J by 0 bases, and 13 bases separated the two germline ends. The CDR3 coding sequence is TGCAGCGTTACCCTAGTAGCGGCGAACACCGGGGAGCTGTTTTTT. The encoded protein is CSVTLVAANTGELFF.

The rearrangement links TRBV30 to TRBJ2-5; D possibly corresponds to TRBD1 (6 bases). V was clipped by 1 base and J by 5 bases, with 23 bases between them. Looked up from germline, CDR1 is GTSNPN and CDR2 is SVGIG (reference sequence). The CDR3 totals 17 residues. CDR3 bases: TGTGCCTGGAGTGAGGGGGTCACAGGGCCTCGGTCCGAGACCCAGTACTTC. Translating it yields CAWSEGVTGPRSETQYF.

The gene calls are TRBV28 and TRBJ2-1, with a tentative D call TRBD1 (5 bases). This CDR3 spans 14 amino acids. With 3 bases removed from V and 2 bases from J, the gap between germline ends came to 8 bases. CDR1 and CDR2 (germline): MDHEN, SYDVKM. CDR3 loop: CASSFDSPYNEQFF. The CDR3 coding sequence is TGTGCCAGCAGTTTCGACAGCCCCTACAATGAGCAGTTCTTC.

V gene TRBV28 combines with J gene TRBJ2-1; D is uncertain. The CDR3 length is 14 residues. V was trimmed by 5 bases and J by 6 bases, leaving 14 bases between them. CDR1 and CDR2 (germline): MDHEN, SYDVKM. The CDR3 region has the DNA TGTGCCAGCAGTCAAATACCTGTTTTCAATGAGCAGTTCTTC. Encoded protein: CASSQIPVFNEQFF.

The genes are TRBV6-1 and TRBJ2-7, with TRBD1 as a possible D gene (6 bases). Germline CDR1 and CDR2: MNHNS and SASEGT. CDR3 length equals 14 residues. With 4 bases removed from V and 2 bases from J, the gap between germline ends came to 12 bases. CDR3 protein: CASSAGAGAYEQYF. CDR3 DNA sequence: TGTGCCAGCAGTGCCGGGGCAGGGGCCTACGAGCAGTACTTC.

A few counts support this clone. The chain links TRBV30 to TRBJ2-5; 9 bases align to TRBD2. Per germline, CDR1 GTSNPN and CDR2 SVGIG (reference sequence). The trim removed 8 bases at V and 5 bases at J, leaving 15 bases unmatched. The CDR3 is made up of 15 amino acids. The DNA for the CDR3 is TGTGCCGGGGGTTCCGGGGCGGGAGGGCCGGAGACCCAGTACTTC. Protein sequence: CAGGSGAGGPETQYF.